This T cell receptor beta chain was recovered during a study of blood T cells in healthy people across ages. The study's findings and limits: With age, beta diversity per million T cells declined roughly linearly, significantly by roughly 40.

Notes on this clonotype: Its antigen is as yet unknown.

The CDR3 is 13 amino acids. Germline V lookup: CDR1 MDHEN, CDR2 SYDVKM. V shed 3 bases and J shed 9 bases, with 14 bases lying between them. A second 7 to 11 cycle PCR used barcoded and J-beta primers. MiXCR, run by TCRdb on the 5' RACE reads, gives a single entry per CDR3 protein. The profile shows 550,000 to 600,000 distinct CDR3 sequences, 25% to 30% of them singletons. The chain links TRBV28 to TRBJ2-5; possibly TRBD2 for D (6 bases). Sequenced sample: blood. This TCR came from a woman aged 70 to 79 in good health. This CDR3 is CASSFRGRGSQYF. CDR3 sequence (DNA): TGTGCCAGCAGTTTTCGCGGACGGGGGTCCCAGTACTTC.